These 18 T cell receptor beta chains came from one sample sequenced in a study of T cells in Graves' hyperthyroidism and ophthalmopathy. It was RNA transcripts that yielded the amplified TCR beta CDR3 regions. The study used the HTBI primer set for a first-round RT-PCR of the TCR CDR3. TCRdb independently ran MiXCR on the multiplex PCR reads; one entry per CDR3 protein. The repertoire holds a few hundred thousand distinct CDR3 sequences, with roughly an eighth as singletons. The sample taken for sequencing was blood. Receptor source: a woman aged 40 to 50 with Graves' ophthalmopathy.

This clonotype has more than one count but fewer than ten. The chain has TRBV25-1 and TRBJ2-7; perhaps D is TRBD1 or TRBD2 (5 bases each). The germline CDR1 and CDR2 sequences are MGHDK and SYGVNS. This CDR3 region has 14 residues. The V gene lost 5 bases and the J gene lost 3 bases, with 14 bases spanning the gap. CDR3 bases: TGTGCCAGCAGTCCTTCCGGGACGGTCTACGAGCAGTACTTC. The encoded protein is CASSPSGTVYEQYF.

This clonotype turned up a few times. The chain links TRBV4-1 to TRBJ2-7; D not resolved. The germline V gene has CDR1 MGHRA and CDR2 YSYEKL. The CDR3 is 14 amino acids. The V end lost 0 bases, the J end lost 2 bases, and 8 bases lay between the germline ends. As DNA, the CDR3 is TGCGCCAGCAGCCAAGATCTTGGGGCCTACGAGCAGTACTTC. Its protein product is CASSQDLGAYEQYF.

The V call is TRBV9, the J call TRBJ2-1; unclear D gene. This CDR3 is built from 15 residues. CDR1 and CDR2 (germline): SGDLS, YYNGEE. The germline V and J ends were trimmed by 0 bases and 7 bases, with 14 bases remaining between them. CDR3 coding DNA: TGTGCCAGCAGCGTAGATGTCGGTTTAATGAATGAGCAGTTCTTC. It encodes CASSVDVGLMNEQFF. The variable domain in full, with the rest retrieved from reference TRBV9 and TRBJ2-1, is DSGVTQTPKHLITATGQRVTLRCSPRSGDLSVYWYQQSLDQGLQFLIQYYNGEERAKGNILERFSAQQFPDLHSELNLSSLELGDSALYFCASSVDVGLMNEQFFGPGTRLTVL.

V is TRBV4-1 and J is TRBJ1-2; 7 bases map to TRBD1. Germline CDR1 reads MGHRA; CDR2 reads YSYEKL. The CDR3 is 16 amino acids. Trimming cost V 3 bases and J 4 bases; bases outside gene matches: 11. CDR3 nucleotides: TGCGCCAGCAGCCAGTCCACAGGGGACTTTGGCTATGGCTACACCTTC. Translated, it gives CASSQSTGDFGYGYTF.

This clonotype came up many times. The V call is TRBV10-1, the J call TRBJ2-7; no firm D call. This CDR3 contains 14 residues. Germline V gene sequence: CDR1 WNHNN, CDR2 SYGVQD (reference sequence). Trimming removed 4 bases from V and 0 bases from J, with 10 bases in between. This CDR3 is CASSVDPSSYEQYF. CDR3 nucleotide sequence: TGCGCCAGCAGTGTGGACCCAAGCTCCTACGAGCAGTACTTC.

This clonotype was picked up many times. The J gene is TRBJ2-7, the V gene TRBV10-2; the match to TRBD2 covers 14 bases. This CDR3 region has 17 residues. Trimming at V came to 5 bases and at J to 3 bases, leaving 9 bases not matched to a gene. Germline V gene sequence: CDR1 WSHSY, CDR2 SAAADI. CDR3 DNA sequence: TGCGCCAGCAGTTTCGGGACTAGCGGGAGTCTAGTCTACGAGCAGTACTTC. This codes for CASSFGTSGSLVYEQYF.

This clonotype was counted only a few times. CDR3 nucleotides: TGCAGTGCTTCCCCCCCGGGACAGGGGGCCTTTAGTGAAAAACTGTTTTTT. Encoded protein: CSASPPGQGAFSEKLFF. This rearrangement joins TRBV20-1 to TRBJ1-4; TRBD1 agrees at 12 bases. This CDR3 contains 17 residues. Unmatched junction bases numbered 14, after V lost 5 bases and J lost 7 bases. Germline V gene lookup returns CDR1 DFQATT and CDR2 SNEGSKA (reference sequence).

This clonotype occurred a few times. CDR3 region: CASSQTGLAVVNEQFF. The DNA for the CDR3 is TGCGCCAGCAGCCAGACGGGACTAGCGGTCGTCAATGAGCAGTTCTTC. The chain combines TRBV4-1 with TRBJ2-1, with 11 bases fitting TRBD2. This CDR3 comprises 16 residues. Germline CDR1 and CDR2: MGHRA and YSYEKL. V trimming: 3 bases; J trimming: 6 bases; junction bases outside the gene matches: 7.

The chain is built from TRBV9 and TRBJ2-5; D may match TRBD1 or TRBD2 (5 bases each). CDR3 length equals 14 residues. The germline V and J ends were trimmed by 2 bases and 2 bases, with 10 bases remaining between them. Germline CDR1 SGDLS, CDR2 YYNGEE. CDR3 residues: CASSVGADQETQYF. The CDR3 DNA sequence: TGTGCCAGCAGCGTCGGGGCCGATCAAGAGACCCAGTACTTC.

This clonotype has just a few counts. The chain has TRBV9 and TRBJ1-1, with D possibly matching TRBD1 (5 bases). Germline CDR1 and CDR2: SGDLS and YYNGEE. The CDR3 covers 15 residues. Trimming shortened V by 4 bases and J by 3 bases, and 16 bases separated the two germline ends. For the CDR3, the DNA is TGTGCCAGCAGCCCTCAGGGTCATGGTGACACTGAAGCTTTCTTT. The encoded protein is CASSPQGHGDTEAFF.

This clonotype was counted a few times. V is TRBV6-1 and J is TRBJ2-2; possible D gene TRBD2, 5 bases. Germline CDR1 reads MNHNS; CDR2 reads SASEGT. Trimming removed 6 bases at V and 2 bases at J, with 19 bases between. This CDR3 has 17 amino acids. The CDR3 spells CASSPDGETSNTGELFF. CDR3 nucleotide sequence: TGTGCCAGCAGCCCGGACGGGGAGACTTCAAACACCGGGGAGCTGTTTTTT.

This clonotype was picked up many times. The CDR3 DNA follows: TGTGCCAGCAGCCAAGGGATAGGGTCCCGGCTAGAGACCCAGTACTTC. Translating gives CASSQGIGSRLETQYF. The genes are TRBV3-1 and TRBJ2-5; no firm D call. Trimming stripped 1 base from V and 4 bases from J, with 16 bases between. This CDR3 has 16 amino acids. CDR1 and CDR2 (germline): LGHDT, YNNKEL (reference sequence).

With respect to this clonotype: A much larger clonotype is one base distant, so this may be a read error. J is TRBJ2-2 and V is TRBV28, with TRBD2 as a possible D gene (5 bases). This CDR3 comprises 16 residues. CDR1 is MDHEN and CDR2 is SYDVKM in the germline V gene. The CDR3 spells CASILSGSSNTVELFF. The CDR3 DNA sequence: TGTGCCAGCATTTTGAGCGGATCTTCGAACACCGTGGAGCTGTTTTTT.

This clonotype has just a few counts. J is TRBJ1-6 and V is TRBV10-3; no clear D gene. V was pared by 3 bases and J by 9 bases, with 15 bases between. The CDR3 runs 15 residues. Per germline, CDR1 ENHRY and CDR2 SYGVKD. In DNA, the CDR3 is TGTGCCATCAGTGAAGGGCGGACTCGGAGTTCACCCCTCCACTTT. Protein: CAISEGRTRSSPLHF.

This clonotype appeared many times. The chain recombines TRBV2 with TRBJ1-1; D remains ambiguous. Between the trimmed V and J ends, which lost 2 bases and 2 bases, there was a span of 12 bases. Looked up from germline, CDR1 is SNHLY and CDR2 is FYNNEI. CDR3 length: 15 amino acids. Here the CDR3 DNA reads TGTGCCAGCAGTGAAATTGGCTCCCCAAACACTGAAGCTTTCTTT. Translated: CASSEIGSPNTEAFF.

This clonotype was counted at least ten times. The chain uses TRBV5-1 and TRBJ2-5; D remains ambiguous. V lost 0 bases and J 3 bases, leaving 9 bases between the germline ends. CDR1 and CDR2 from the germline V gene are SGHRS and YFSETQ. This CDR3 has 14 amino acids. The CDR3 loop reads CASSLAGRKETQYF. CDR3 sequence (DNA): TGCGCCAGCAGCTTGGCCGGCAGGAAAGAGACCCAGTACTTC.

This clonotype has at least ten counts. The V call is TRBV6-1, the J call TRBJ1-2, with D possibly matching TRBD1 (6 bases). This CDR3 spans 13 amino acids. The V end lost 7 bases, the J end lost 8 bases, and 17 bases lay between the germline ends. CDR1 is MNHNS and CDR2 is SASEGT in the germline V gene. Here the CDR3 reads CASIPGVGGGYTF. The CDR3 nucleotides read TGTGCCAGCATACCAGGGGTTGGTGGAGGCTACACCTTC.

This clonotype occurred many times. The V call is TRBV11-2, the J call TRBJ2-7; 7 bases match TRBD2. Germline CDR1 SGHAT, CDR2 FQNNGV. This CDR3 region has 17 residues. V lost 1 base, J lost 2 bases, and 11 bases stayed unmatched. This chain's CDR3 is CASSLVRGGDRAYEQYF. CDR3 sequence (DNA): TGTGCCAGCAGCTTAGTTCGCGGGGGAGATAGAGCCTACGAGCAGTACTTC.